This TCR beta chain was documented in a study of OX40 agonist ivuxolimab in advanced cancers. V lost 4 bases to trimming and J lost 3 bases; unmatched junction nucleotides: 21. Germline V gene sequence: CDR1 GTSNPN, CDR2 SVGIG (reference sequence). This CDR3 is built from 21 residues. Repertoires were generated with immunoSEQ multiplex PCR, while TCRdb's copy carries only in-frame clones and drops some. The data show about 79,000 clones, more than 90% seen once. The rearrangement links TRBV30 to TRBJ2-1; 13 bases fit TRBD2. The sample consisted of CD4+ or CD8+ T cells sorted from blood, taken in a trial of the OX40 agonist ivuxolimab. The origin of this receptor is an adult with an advanced solid tumor such as melanoma, head and neck, liver or kidney cancer. The DNA for the CDR3 is TGTGCCTGGAACTCAGATCGTGTAGGACTAGCGGGAGCCCCGAACTACAATGAGCAGTTCTTC. Translated, it gives CAWNSDRVGLAGAPNYNEQFF.